The 27 T cell receptor beta chains below were found in one sample sequenced in a study of patients and donors after allogeneic stem cell transplantation. TCRdb called the RT-PCR reads again in MiXCR, with one record for every CDR3 protein. The sample has some 960,000 distinct CDR3 sequences, under 20% seen once. Sequenced sample: blood, either unsorted or a sorted T cell fraction (not recorded which). The receptors derive from a human donor who was either an allogeneic HSCT recipient or a stem cell or donor lymphocyte infusion donor (not recorded which). It is not recorded whose cells these are; they may come from a transplant donor.

V gene TRBV24-1 combines with J gene TRBJ2-2; perhaps TRBD1 as D (6 bases). With 10 bases removed from V and 0 bases from J, the gap between germline ends came to 17 bases. CDR1 and CDR2 from the germline V gene are KGHDR and SFDVKD. CDR3 length equals 16 residues. CDR3: CATRGVRGPNTGELFF. CDR3 in DNA: TGTGCCACACGGGGAGTCAGGGGCCCGAACACCGGGGAGCTGTTTTTT.

The gene calls are TRBV20-1 and TRBJ1-2, with 7 bases aligning to TRBD1. Germline lookup yields CDR1 DFQATT and CDR2 SNEGSKA (reference sequence). V lost 6 bases and J lost 5; bases outside the gene matches: 6. The CDR3 is 12 residues long. The CDR3 bases are TGCAGTGCGCCGGACAGGAGATATGGCTACACCTTC. Residues: CSAPDRRYGYTF.

This clonotype was detected a few times. This sequence joins TRBV20-1 and TRBJ1-3, with unresolved D. There are 12 residues in the CDR3. In germline, CDR1 is DFQATT, CDR2 SNEGSKA (reference sequence). Trimming took off 1 base at V and 7 bases at J, with 8 bases between the two ends. The CDR3 spells CSARGDRNTIYF. DNA of the CDR3: TGCAGTGCTAGAGGGGATAGGAACACCATATATTTT.

This chain uses TRBV9 with TRBJ2-3; D unclear. V was shortened by 3 bases and J by 5 bases, with 13 bases between the two germline ends. This CDR3 contains 14 residues. Per the germline V gene, CDR1 is SGDLS and CDR2 is YYNGEE. This CDR3 reads CASSARSSVDTQYF. The DNA for the CDR3 is TGTGCCAGCAGCGCCCGGTCTTCGGTAGATACGCAGTATTTT.

This clonotype was counted at least ten times. The chain has TRBV12-3 or TRBV12-4 and TRBJ2-7, with unresolved D. This CDR3 comprises 13 residues. Trimming took off 4 bases at V and 2 bases at J, with 9 bases between the two ends. The CDR3 nucleotides are TGTGCCAGCAGTTCTCAGGTAACCTACGAGCAGTACTTC. It codes for CASSSQVTYEQYF.

This clonotype was counted a few times. The chain employs TRBV7-2 and TRBJ1-2, with 8 bases aligning to TRBD1. CDR1 and CDR2 (germline): SGHTA, FQGNSA. V lost 5 bases and J lost 3; bases outside the gene matches: 5. The CDR3 length is 14 residues. CDR3 amino acids: CASSPRGLDYGYTF. The CDR3 DNA follows: TGTGCCAGCAGCCCCAGGGGGCTGGACTATGGCTACACCTTC.

The chain recombines TRBV7-6 with TRBJ1-5, with 9 bases aligning to TRBD1. CDR1 and CDR2 from the germline V gene are SGHVS and FNYEAQ. The CDR3 length is 13 residues. V lost 3 bases to trimming and J lost 8 bases; unmatched junction nucleotides: 2. CDR3 sequence: CASSFRDREPQHF. The CDR3, as DNA: TGTGCCAGCAGCTTCCGGGACAGGGAGCCCCAGCATTTT. Together with reference TRBV7-6 and TRBJ1-5, the CDR3 gives the full variable domain: GAGVSQSPRYKVTKRGQDVALRCDPISGHVSLYWYRQALGQGPEFLTYFNYEAQQDKSGLPNDRFSAERPEGSISTLTIQRTEQRDSAMYRCASSFRDREPQHFGDGTRLSIL.

Here the CDR3 reads CASSQGQGARWIQYF. CDR3 coding DNA: TGTGCCAGCAGCCAGGGACAGGGGGCGCGTTGGATCCAGTACTTC. The chain links TRBV14 to TRBJ2-5; 12 nucleotides align to TRBD1. This CDR3 is 15 amino acids long. The germline V gene has CDR1 SGHDN and CDR2 FVKESK. The ends lost 3 bases at V and 10 bases at J; junction bases unmatched: 9. The variable domain in full, completed from reference TRBV14 and TRBJ2-5, reads EAGVTQFPSHSVIEKGQTVTLRCDPISGHDNLYWYRRVMGKEIKFLLHFVKESKQDESGMPNNRFLAERTGGTYSTLKVQPAELEDSGVYFCASSQGQGARWIQYFGPGTRLLVL.

Comment on this clonotype: This may arise from a read error, as a much more abundant clone is one base away. The rearrangement joins TRBV12-3 or TRBV12-4 to TRBJ2-7; no definite D call. The CDR3 extends over 16 amino acids. Trimming stripped 5 bases from V and 3 bases from J, with 20 bases between. This CDR3 reads CASSPKSQGFFYEQYF. The CDR3 DNA reads TGTGCCAGCAGTCCAAAAAGTCAAGGGTTTTTCTACGAGCAGTACTTC.

This clonotype was seen a handful of times. The chain has TRBV5-1 and TRBJ1-3, with 8 bases matching TRBD1. The CDR3 has 15 amino acids. V shed 4 bases and J 5 bases; nucleotides not matched to a gene: 8. Germline V lookup: CDR1 SGHRS, CDR2 YFSETQ. The CDR3 is CASSLAGTGRNTIYF. In nucleotides, the CDR3 is TGCGCCAGCAGCCTGGCCGGGACAGGTCGAAACACCATATATTTT.

The chain has TRBV6-2 or TRBV6-3 and TRBJ2-4; 8 bases map to TRBD2. CDR3 length: 15 amino acids. The V gene end was trimmed by 4 bases and the J gene end by 0 bases; junction bases not matched to a gene: 2. CDR1 and CDR2 from the germline V gene are MNHEY and SVGEGT. The DNA for the CDR3 is TGTGCCAGCAGTTGGACTAGCTCAGCCAAAAACATTCAGTACTTC. Amino acid sequence: CASSWTSSAKNIQYF.

This clonotype was detected a few times. The chain couples TRBV29-1 to TRBJ1-5; D not resolved. The CDR3 consists of 12 residues. With 6 bases removed from V and 9 bases from J, the gap between germline ends came to 15 bases. Germline CDR1 and CDR2: SQVTM and ANQGSEA. DNA of the CDR3: TGCAGCGTGAAAGGGCCCAAGGGGCCCCAGCATTTT. The encoded protein is CSVKGPKGPQHF.

In its sample, this clonotype was seen a few times. The chain links TRBV7-9 to TRBJ2-1, with 11 bases fitting TRBD1. The CDR3 loop spans 17 amino acids. Germline V gene sequence: CDR1 SEHNR, CDR2 FQNEAQ (reference sequence). With V trimmed by 1 base and J by 7 bases, 9 bases remained unmatched. The CDR3 loop reads CASSLVVRTGGANEQFF. DNA for the CDR3: TGTGCCAGCAGCTTAGTAGTTAGGACAGGGGGCGCGAATGAGCAGTTCTTC. The whole variable domain, remainder taken from reference TRBV7-9 and TRBJ2-1, is DTGVSQNPRHKITKRGQNVTFRCDPISEHNRLYWYRQTLGQGPEFLTYFQNEAQLEKSRLLSDRFSAERPKGSFSTLEIQRTEQGDSAMYLCASSLVVRTGGANEQFFGPGTRLTVL.

This chain uses TRBV29-1 with TRBJ2-5; 7 nucleotides line up with TRBD1. Germline trimming cut 7 bases from V and 4 bases from J; bases unmatched to any gene: 9. Germline CDR1 and CDR2: SQVTM and ANQGSEA. The CDR3 length is 13 residues. CDR3 nucleotides: TGCAGCGCTGGGGACAGAATCGCAGAGACCCAGTACTTC. It translates to CSAGDRIAETQYF.

The rearrangement uses TRBV29-1 and TRBJ2-2; 7 positions agree with TRBD1. J gave up 3 bases and V 3 bases, and 19 bases lay outside the gene matches. CDR1 and CDR2 from the germline V gene are SQVTM and ANQGSEA. This CDR3 has 19 residues. As DNA, the CDR3 is TGCAGCGTTGATGTAGGGTGGGTGTCGACAGGGTCGGACACCGGGGAGCTGTTTTTT. It yields the protein CSVDVGWVSTGSDTGELFF.

The gene calls are TRBV20-1 and TRBJ1-3; D remains unclear. V dropped 4 bases and J dropped 0 bases, with 10 bases sitting between them. This CDR3 spans 14 amino acids. From germline, CDR1 is DFQATT and CDR2 SNEGSKA (reference sequence). The CDR3 sequence is CSAKRGPSGNTIYF. The CDR3 DNA is TGCAGTGCTAAGCGGGGTCCCTCTGGAAACACCATATATTTT.

The chain links TRBV4-1 to TRBJ2-4, with TRBD2 identical over 11 bases. Trimming at V came to 0 bases and at J to 1 base, leaving 5 bases not matched to a gene. The CDR3 has 18 residues. Per the germline V gene, CDR1 is MGHRA and CDR2 is YSYEKL. CDR3 in amino acids: CASSQDTSGRGAKNIQYF. In DNA, the CDR3 is TGCGCCAGCAGCCAAGATACTAGCGGGAGAGGTGCCAAAAACATTCAGTACTTC.

This clonotype turned up a few times. V gene TRBV9 combines with J gene TRBJ2-1; the match to TRBD1 covers 7 bases. The CDR3 length is 12 residues. Germline V gives CDR1 SGDLS, CDR2 YYNGEE. J gave up 10 bases and V 1 base, and 2 bases lay outside the gene matches. CDR3 nucleotide sequence: TGTGCCAGCAGCGTACAGGGGGAGGAGCAGTTCTTC. Its protein is CASSVQGEEQFF.

The sample holds many counts of this clonotype. V usage is TRBV20-1 and J usage is TRBJ1-2; 9 bases are shared with TRBD1. Germline V gene lookup returns CDR1 DFQATT and CDR2 SNEGSKA (reference sequence). The junction had 10 bases not matched to a gene; V was cut back by 4 bases and J by 7 bases. The CDR3 spans 14 residues. The CDR3 bases are TGCAGTGCTAACCTCGGACAGGGGTTGGCTGGCTACACCTTC. This encodes CSANLGQGLAGYTF.

The CDR3 reads CASSLGGNRGTYEQYF. CDR3 nucleotide sequence: TGTGCCAGCAGCTTAGGAGGGAACAGGGGAACGTACGAGCAGTACTTC. The chain recombines TRBV11-3 with TRBJ2-7; 7 bases line up with TRBD1. CDR3 size: 16 residues. CDR1 is SGHNT and CDR2 is YENEEA in the germline V gene. The V segment lost 1 base and the J segment 4 bases; nucleotides outside the gene matches: 10. The full variable domain, its missing parts supplied by reference TRBV11-3 and TRBJ2-7, is EAGVVQSPRYKIIEKKQPVAFWCNPISGHNTLYWYLQNLGQGPELLIRYENEEAVDDSQLPKDRFSAERLKGVDSTLKIQPAELGDSAVYLCASSLGGNRGTYEQYFGPGTRLTVT.

This clonotype has just a few counts. This rearrangement joins TRBV5-6 to TRBJ1-1, with 7 bases aligning to TRBD1. The CDR3 covers 16 residues. Germline CDR1 SGHDT, CDR2 YYEEEE. The V segment lost 0 bases and the J segment 0 bases; nucleotides outside the gene matches: 5. Written as DNA, the CDR3 is TGTGCCAGCAGCTTGGATGCAGGGGGAGTGAACACTGAAGCTTTCTTT. Encoded protein: CASSLDAGGVNTEAFF.

This clonotype was detected a few times. The gene calls are TRBV27 and TRBJ2-2, with D perhaps matching TRBD2 (6 bases). Deletions cut 3 bases from V and 5 bases from J, with 19 bases between. Germline assignment: CDR1 MNHEY and CDR2 SMNVEV (reference sequence). The CDR3 is 17 residues long. CDR3 nucleotides: TGTGCCAGCAGTTTTCTGGAGGGGAGCCCCTCAACCGGGGAGCTGTTTTTT. Protein product: CASSFLEGSPSTGELFF.

Details on this clonotype: Germline and junction disagree at one end, which may indicate a read error. The V call is TRBV4-1, the J call TRBJ2-1; the D gene is possibly TRBD1 (6 bases). Germline V CDR1 and CDR2: MGHRA, YSYEKL. The CDR3 consists of 14 residues. The CDR3 region has the DNA TGCGCCAGCAGCAAAGCCAGGGGTCAGGAAGCTGTACTCTTC. Its protein product is CASSKARGQEAVLF.

V gene TRBV6-1 combines with J gene TRBJ2-6; tentative D call: TRBD1 (6 bases). Germline V gives CDR1 MNHNS, CDR2 SASEGT. V lost 5 bases to trimming and J lost 0 bases, with 8 bases between them. The CDR3 runs 15 residues. The CDR3 DNA reads as TGTGCCAGCAGTCGGGACAACTCTGGGGCCAACGTCCTGACTTTC. It is translated as CASSRDNSGANVLTF.

About this clonotype: This clone may be a read error of a much larger clone one base away. V and J are TRBV7-2 and TRBJ2-2; TRBD1 might be the D (6 bases). This CDR3 spans 14 amino acids. The V gene's germline CDR1 is SGHTA and CDR2 FQGNSA. CDR3 sequence reads: CASSLTGDTGVLFF. For the CDR3, the DNA is TGTGCCAGCAGCTTGACAGGAGACACCGGGGTGCTGTTTTTT. The complete variable domain, with remaining parts taken from reference TRBV7-2 and TRBJ2-2, reads GAGVSQSPSNKVTEKGKDVELRCDPISGHTALYWYRQSLGQGLEFLIYFQGNSAPDKSGLPSDRFSAERTGGSVSTLTIQRTQQEDSAVYLCASSLTGDTGVLFFGEGSRLTVL.

V gene TRBV4-3 combines with J gene TRBJ2-5; D remains ambiguous. This CDR3 has 15 residues. V was pared by 1 base and J by 5 bases, with 14 bases between. Germline CDR1 is LGHNA and CDR2 is YSLEER. The CDR3 nucleotides are TGCGCCAGCAGCCAAGCGGCAAACCCCCGGGAGACCCAGTACTTC. This sequence encodes CASSQAANPRETQYF.

This clonotype was found a few times. CDR3 amino acids: CASTPGTTSYNEQFF. The CDR3 region has the DNA TGTGCCAGCACGCCGGGGACTACCTCCTACAATGAGCAGTTCTTC. The rearrangement uses TRBV27 and TRBJ2-1; 7 bases match TRBD2. V was clipped by 7 bases and J by 0 bases; unmatched bases: 6. CDR3 length equals 15 residues. Germline lookup yields CDR1 MNHEY and CDR2 SMNVEV (reference sequence).